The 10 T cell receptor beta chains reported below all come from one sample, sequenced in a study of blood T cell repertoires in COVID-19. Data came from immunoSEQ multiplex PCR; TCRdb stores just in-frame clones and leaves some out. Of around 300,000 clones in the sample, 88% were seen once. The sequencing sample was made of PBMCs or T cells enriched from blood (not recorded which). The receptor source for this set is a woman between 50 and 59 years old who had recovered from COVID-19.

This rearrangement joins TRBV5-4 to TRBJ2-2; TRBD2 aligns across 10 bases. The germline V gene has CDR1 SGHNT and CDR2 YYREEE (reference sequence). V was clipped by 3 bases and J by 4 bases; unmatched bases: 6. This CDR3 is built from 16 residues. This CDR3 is CASSSTSGRGTGELFF. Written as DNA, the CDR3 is TGTGCCAGCAGCTCGACTAGCGGGCGCGGCACCGGGGAGCTGTTTTTT. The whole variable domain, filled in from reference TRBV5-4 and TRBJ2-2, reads ETGVTQSPTHLIKTRGQQVTLRCSSQSGHNTVSWYQQALGQGPQFIFQYYREEENGRGNFPPRFSGLQFPNYSSELNVNALELDDSALYLCASSSTSGRGTGELFFGEGSRLTVL.

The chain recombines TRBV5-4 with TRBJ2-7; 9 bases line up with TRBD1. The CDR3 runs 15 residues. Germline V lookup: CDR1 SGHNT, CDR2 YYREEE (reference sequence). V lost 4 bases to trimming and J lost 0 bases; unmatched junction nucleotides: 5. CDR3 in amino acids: CASSPRTGDSYEQYF. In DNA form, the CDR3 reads TGTGCCAGCAGCCCTCGGACAGGGGACTCCTACGAGCAGTACTTC. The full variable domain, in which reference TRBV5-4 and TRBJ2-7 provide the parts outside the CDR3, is ETGVTQSPTHLIKTRGQQVTLRCSSQSGHNTVSWYQQALGQGPQFIFQYYREEENGRGNFPPRFSGLQFPNYSSELNVNALELDDSALYLCASSPRTGDSYEQYFGPGTRLTVT.

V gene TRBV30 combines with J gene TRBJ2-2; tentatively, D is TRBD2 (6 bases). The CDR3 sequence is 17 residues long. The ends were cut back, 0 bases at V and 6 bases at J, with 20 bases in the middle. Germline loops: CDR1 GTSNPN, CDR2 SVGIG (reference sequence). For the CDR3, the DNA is TGTGCCTGGAGTGTACAGGATATCGGGAGTAAGGCCGGGGAGCTGTTTTTT. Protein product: CAWSVQDIGSKAGELFF. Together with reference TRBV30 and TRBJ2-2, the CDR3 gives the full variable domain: SQTIHQWPATLVQPVGSPLSLECTVEGTSNPNLYWYRQAAGRGLQLLFYSVGIGQISSEVPQNLSASRPQDRQFILSSKKLLLSDSGFYLCAWSVQDIGSKAGELFFGEGSRLTVL.

CDR3 residues: CASSVDSTYNEQFF. The CDR3, as DNA: TGTGCCAGCAGCGTCGACAGTACCTACAATGAGCAGTTCTTC. J is TRBJ2-1 and V is TRBV7-2; D perhaps matches TRBD1 (5 bases). V lost 5 bases and J lost 2, with 10 bases in between. This CDR3 region has 14 residues. Germline CDR1 reads SGHTA; CDR2 reads FQGNSA.

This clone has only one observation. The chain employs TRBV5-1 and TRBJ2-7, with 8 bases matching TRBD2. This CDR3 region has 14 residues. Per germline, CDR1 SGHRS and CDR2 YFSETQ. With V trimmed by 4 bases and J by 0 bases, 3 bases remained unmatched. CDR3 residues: CASSRTSGSYEQYF. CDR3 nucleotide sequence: TGCGCCAGCAGCCGTACTAGCGGCTCCTACGAGCAGTACTTC.

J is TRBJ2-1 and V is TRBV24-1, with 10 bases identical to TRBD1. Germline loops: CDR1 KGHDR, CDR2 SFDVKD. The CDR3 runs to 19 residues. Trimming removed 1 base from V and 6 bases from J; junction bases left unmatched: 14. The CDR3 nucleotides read TGTGCCACCAGTGATTTTCATTCGACGGACAGGGGGGAGAGCAATGAGCAGTTCTTC. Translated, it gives CATSDFHSTDRGESNEQFF.

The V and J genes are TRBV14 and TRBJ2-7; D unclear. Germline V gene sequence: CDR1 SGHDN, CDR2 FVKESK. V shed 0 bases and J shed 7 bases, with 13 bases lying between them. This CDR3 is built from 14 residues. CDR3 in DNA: TGTGCCAGCAGCCAAGATCCAGTGTTTGGTGAGCAGTACTTC. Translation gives CASSQDPVFGEQYF.

The CDR3 nucleotides read TGTGCCAGCTCAACGACAGGGACTGAAGCTTTCTTT. Its protein is CASSTTGTEAFF. The V call is TRBV18, the J call TRBJ1-1; TRBD1 matches at 7 bases. The CDR3 spans 12 residues. J was trimmed by 5 bases and V by 5 bases; bases with no gene match: 2. The V gene's germline CDR1 is KGHSH and CDR2 LQKENI.

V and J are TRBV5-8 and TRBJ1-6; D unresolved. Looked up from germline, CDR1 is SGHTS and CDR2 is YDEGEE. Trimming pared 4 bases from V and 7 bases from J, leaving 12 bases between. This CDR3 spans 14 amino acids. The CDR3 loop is CASSGREWNSPLHF. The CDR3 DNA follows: TGTGCCAGCAGCGGCCGGGAGTGGAATTCACCCCTCCACTTT. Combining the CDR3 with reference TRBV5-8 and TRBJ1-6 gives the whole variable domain EAGVTQSPTHLIKTRGQQATLRCSPISGHTSVYWYQQALGLGLQFLLWYDEGEERNRGNFPPRFSGRQFPNYSSELNVNALELEDSALYLCASSGREWNSPLHFGNGTRLTVT.

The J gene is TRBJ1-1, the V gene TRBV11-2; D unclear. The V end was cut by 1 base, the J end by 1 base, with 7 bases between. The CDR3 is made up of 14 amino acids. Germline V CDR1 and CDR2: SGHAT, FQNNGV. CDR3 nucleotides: TGTGCCAGCAGCTTAGGTGGCAGGAACACTGAAGCTTTCTTT. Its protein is CASSLGGRNTEAFF. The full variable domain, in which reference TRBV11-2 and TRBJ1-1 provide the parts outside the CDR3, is EAGVAQSPRYKIIEKRQSVAFWCNPISGHATLYWYQQILGQGPKLLIQFQNNGVVDDSQLPKDRFSAERLKGVDSTLKIQPAKLEDSAVYLCASSLGGRNTEAFFGQGTRLTVV.